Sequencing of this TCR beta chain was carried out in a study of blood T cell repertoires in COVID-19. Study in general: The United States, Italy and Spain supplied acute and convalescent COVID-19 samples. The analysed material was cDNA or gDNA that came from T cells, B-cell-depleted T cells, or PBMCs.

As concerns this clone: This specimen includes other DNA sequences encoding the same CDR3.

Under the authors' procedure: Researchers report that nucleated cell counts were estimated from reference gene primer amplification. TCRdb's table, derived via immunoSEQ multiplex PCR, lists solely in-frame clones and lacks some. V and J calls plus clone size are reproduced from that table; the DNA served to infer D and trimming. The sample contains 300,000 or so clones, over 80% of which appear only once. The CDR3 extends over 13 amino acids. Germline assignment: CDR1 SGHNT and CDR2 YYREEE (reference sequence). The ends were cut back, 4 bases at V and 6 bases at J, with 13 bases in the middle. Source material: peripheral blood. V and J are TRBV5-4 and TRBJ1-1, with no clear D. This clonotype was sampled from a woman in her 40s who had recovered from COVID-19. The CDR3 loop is CASSPPGSAEAFF. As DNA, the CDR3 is TGTGCCAGCAGCCCTCCTGGTAGCGCTGAAGCTTTCTTT.